These 17 T cell receptor beta chains were all obtained from the same sample, sequenced in a study of T-cell memory formation after mild COVID-19. TCRdb fed the 5' RACE reads into MiXCR, producing one record per CDR3 protein. The repertoire has about 130,000 distinct CDR3 sequences, about 5.9% of them found once; the top ten carry about 2.2%. The sequenced sample was PBMCs or a T cell subset sorted from them (not recorded which). Source of these receptors: an adult woman who had mild COVID-19 (a few samples of this study predate the infection). Cell type and time point are not known.

This CDR3 is CASRAGGDYGYTF. As DNA, the CDR3 is TGTGCCAGCAGGGCCGGCGGGGACTATGGCTACACCTTC. The chain carries TRBV14 and TRBJ1-2; D is unclear. The CDR3 sequence is 13 residues long. Deletions cut 6 bases from V and 3 bases from J, with 11 bases between. CDR1 is SGHDN and CDR2 is FVKESK in the germline V gene.

This clonotype was picked up a small number of times. The rearrangement links TRBV7-6 to TRBJ2-1; the D gene is possibly TRBD2 (6 bases). This CDR3 region has 15 residues. V was clipped by 4 bases and J by 4 bases, with 14 bases between them. Germline V gene lookup returns CDR1 SGHVS and CDR2 FNYEAQ. The CDR3: CASSSGGNAYNEQFF. In DNA form, the CDR3 reads TGTGCCAGCAGCTCCGGGGGAAACGCGTACAATGAGCAGTTCTTC. Full variable domain (rest looked up from reference TRBV7-6 and TRBJ2-1): GAGVSQSPRYKVTKRGQDVALRCDPISGHVSLYWYRQALGQGPEFLTYFNYEAQQDKSGLPNDRFSAERPEGSISTLTIQRTEQRDSAMYRCASSSGGNAYNEQFFGPGTRLTVL.

This clonotype turned up a few times. The V gene is TRBV5-6, the J gene TRBJ1-4; 7 bases map to TRBD1. Trimming took 4 bases from V and 8 from J; bases not matched to a gene: 17. This CDR3 spans 17 amino acids. Germline CDR1 is SGHDT and CDR2 is YYEEEE. The CDR3, as DNA: TGTGCCAGCAGCCCCCGGGACAGATTTTACGAGAAGGAAAAACTGTTTTTT. Protein sequence: CASSPRDRFYEKEKLFF.

In its sample, this clonotype was seen many times. The V and J genes are TRBV6-6 and TRBJ2-1, with D possibly TRBD2 on 6 matching bases. V was cut by 7 bases and J by 7 bases, with 17 bases left in between. The germline gives CDR1 MNHNY, CDR2 SVGAGI (reference sequence). The CDR3 totals 14 residues. The CDR3 loop is CASTIAASGNEQFF. The DNA of the CDR3 is TGTGCCAGCACAATAGCGGCCTCAGGGAATGAGCAGTTCTTC.

This clonotype has a handful of counts. This sequence joins TRBV5-1 and TRBJ2-4, with D unclear. CDR1 is SGHRS, CDR2 YFSETQ, per germline. Trimming shortened V by 0 bases and J by 0 bases, and 4 bases separated the two germline ends. The length of the CDR3 is 14 residues. The CDR3: CASSLGRAKNIQYF. The CDR3 DNA reads TGCGCCAGCAGCTTGGGAAGAGCCAAAAACATTCAGTACTTC.

At least ten counts were recorded for this clonotype. V is TRBV6-5 and J is TRBJ2-7; TRBD2 matches 13 bases. The CDR3 length is 15 residues. Germline CDR1 and CDR2: MNHEY and SVGAGI. Trimming took 6 bases from V and 2 from J; bases not matched to a gene: 4. The CDR3, as DNA: TGTGCCAGCAGGGGGGGACTAGCGGGGCCCTACGAGCAGTACTTC. It yields the protein CASRGGLAGPYEQYF.

This clonotype was seen many times. V gene TRBV7-8 combines with J gene TRBJ2-3, with TRBD2 matching 11 bases. The germline V gene has CDR1 SGHVS and CDR2 FQNEAQ. The CDR3 is 18 amino acids. With V trimmed by 4 bases and J by 0 bases, 9 bases remained unmatched. Here the CDR3 DNA reads TGTGCCAGCAGCTCGGTCGGGACTAGCGGAGGTAGCACAGATACGCAGTATTTT. Translated, it gives CASSSVGTSGGSTDTQYF.

This clonotype showed up just a few times. The J gene is TRBJ1-1, the V gene TRBV3-1; D unclear. The V end was cut by 3 bases, the J end by 5 bases, with 19 bases between. This CDR3 comprises 16 residues. Germline-derived CDR1 and CDR2 are LGHDT and YNNKEL (reference sequence). This chain's CDR3 is CASSQQESVRGTEAFF. The CDR3 bases are TGTGCCAGCAGCCAGCAGGAATCGGTAAGAGGGACTGAAGCTTTCTTT.

The rearrangement links TRBV12-3 or TRBV12-4 to TRBJ2-2; the match to TRBD2 covers 10 bases. J lost 3 bases, V lost 6 bases, and 7 bases had no gene match. This CDR3 contains 16 residues. CDR3 region: CASSTPAGGYTGELFF. In DNA, the CDR3 is TGTGCCAGCAGCACACCAGCGGGGGGGTACACCGGGGAGCTGTTTTTT.

The chain recombines TRBV3-1 with TRBJ2-7; D is perhaps TRBD2 (5 bases). The V and J ends lost 0 bases and 4 bases respectively, with 13 bases between them. CDR3 length equals 15 residues. Germline V gives CDR1 LGHDT, CDR2 YNNKEL (reference sequence). In DNA, the CDR3 is TGTGCCAGCAGCCAAGATCTACCTAGCAGATACGAGCAGTACTTC. Its protein product is CASSQDLPSRYEQYF.

In its sample, this clonotype was seen many times. The chain joins TRBV27 to TRBJ1-4; unclear D gene. V lost 6 bases and J lost 5, with 7 bases in between. The CDR3 extends over 12 amino acids. Germline values: CDR1 MNHEY, CDR2 SMNVEV (reference sequence). As DNA, the CDR3 is TGTGCCAGCAGGCGTACCAATGAAAAACTGTTTTTT. It yields the protein CASRRTNEKLFF.

This clonotype turned up a few times. The V and J genes are TRBV30 and TRBJ2-5; 7 bases match TRBD2. This CDR3 region has 12 residues. The junction had 4 bases not matched to a gene; V was cut back by 4 bases and J by 5 bases. Germline assignment: CDR1 GTSNPN and CDR2 SVGIG (reference sequence). The CDR3 sequence is CAWMGLHETQYF. CDR3 nucleotides: TGTGCCTGGATGGGACTACACGAGACCCAGTACTTC.

This clonotype was picked up a small number of times. The chain couples TRBV4-3 to TRBJ2-1; 12 bases align to TRBD2. Germline assignment: CDR1 LGHNA and CDR2 YSLEER. The CDR3 consists of 16 residues. The junction had 6 bases not matched to a gene; V was cut back by 0 bases and J by 9 bases. CDR3: CASSQDFRLAGVEQFF. The CDR3 DNA follows: TGCGCCAGCAGCCAAGATTTCAGACTAGCGGGAGTTGAGCAGTTCTTC.

This clonotype was observed a handful of times. The chain carries TRBV4-2 and TRBJ2-7; unclear D gene. Between the trimmed V and J ends, which lost 0 bases and 5 bases, there was a span of 17 bases. The CDR3 loop spans 16 amino acids. CDR1 and CDR2 from the germline V gene are LGHNA and YNFKEQ. This CDR3 is CASSQDLANAVNEQYF. CDR3 DNA sequence: TGTGCCAGCAGCCAAGATTTGGCGAATGCGGTAAACGAGCAGTACTTC.

This clonotype was counted many times. The chain couples TRBV4-3 to TRBJ2-7; 9 bases map to TRBD2. This CDR3 spans 13 amino acids. Trimming removed 6 bases from V and 2 bases from J; junction bases left unmatched: 2. The germline V gene encodes CDR1 LGHNA and CDR2 YSLEER. For the CDR3, the DNA is TGCGCCAGCAGGGCTAGCGGGACCTACGAGCAGTACTTC. Translated: CASRASGTYEQYF.

In its sample, this clonotype was seen a few times. The gene calls are TRBV6-5 and TRBJ2-1; D unclear. Germline-derived CDR1 and CDR2 are MNHEY and SVGAGI. V was cut by 0 bases and J by 2 bases, with 8 bases left in between. The CDR3 length is 15 residues. CDR3 coding DNA: TGTGCCAGCAGTTACTCTTCGCGACCCTACAATGAGCAGTTCTTC. As protein: CASSYSSRPYNEQFF.

This clonotype has ten or more counts. The DNA of the CDR3 is TGCGCCAGCAGCTTGGGCCTGACGCAAAACTATGGCTACACCTTC. Protein: CASSLGLTQNYGYTF. The chain carries TRBV5-1 and TRBJ1-2; D unclear. Trimming took off 0 bases at V and 2 bases at J, with 11 bases between the two ends. This CDR3 comprises 15 residues. CDR1 is SGHRS and CDR2 is YFSETQ in the germline V gene.